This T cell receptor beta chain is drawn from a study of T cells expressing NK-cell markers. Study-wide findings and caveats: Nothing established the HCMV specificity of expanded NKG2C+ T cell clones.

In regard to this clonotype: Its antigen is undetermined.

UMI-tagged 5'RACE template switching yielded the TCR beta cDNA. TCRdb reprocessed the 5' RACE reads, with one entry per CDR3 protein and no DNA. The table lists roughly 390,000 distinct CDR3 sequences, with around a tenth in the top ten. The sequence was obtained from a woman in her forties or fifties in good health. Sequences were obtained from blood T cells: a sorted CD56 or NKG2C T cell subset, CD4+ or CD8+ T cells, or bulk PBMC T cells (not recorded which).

This chain's CDR3 is CASSSGPHYEQYF. The chain recombines TRBV12-3 or TRBV12-4 with TRBJ2-7; TCRdb's assignment of TRBD1 cannot be checked, as there is no DNA. The CDR3 is 13 residues long.